This entry lists 8 T cell receptor beta chains sequenced from one sample in a study of HIV-infected patients and healthy controls (TCRdb year 2014). Receptor libraries were prepared by 5' RACE. Sequencing used an Illumina MiSeq. TCRdb itself trimmed the public reads at Q25 with fastp, ran MiXCR and retained productive beta chains. Under each unique CDR3 protein, matching rows form one entry showing the most common genes and DNA. The sample data list 60,000 to 70,000 distinct CDR3 sequences, and approximately 21% of these were observed just once. 1.4% to 1.5% of the sample belongs to the ten largest clones. The sample taken for sequencing was CD4+ T cells from blood. The origin of the receptors is a human donor in good health.

This chain connects TRBV19 to TRBJ1-5; D is uncertain. The germline gives CDR1 LNHDA, CDR2 SQIVND (reference sequence). V was shortened by 1 base and J by 7 bases, with 5 bases between the two germline ends. The CDR3 totals 12 residues. In DNA, the CDR3 is TGTGCCAGTAGTATAGGGAGGCAGCCCCAGCATTTT. Translation gives CASSIGRQPQHF. Together with reference TRBV19 and TRBJ1-5, the CDR3 gives the full variable domain: DGGITQSPKYLFRKEGQNVTLSCEQNLNHDAMYWYRQDPGQGLRLIYYSQIVNDFQKGDIAEGYSVSREKKESFPLTVTSAQKNPTAFYLCASSIGRQPQHFGDGTRLSIL.

This clonotype was detected a few times. The chain uses TRBV6-6 and TRBJ2-3; TRBD1 matches at 8 bases. This CDR3 comprises 17 residues. The V and J ends lost 2 bases and 4 bases, in that order; junction bases with no gene match: 11. Germline CDR1 and CDR2: MNHNY and SVGAGI (reference sequence). CDR3 region: CASSYASTGVRSDTQYF. The CDR3 bases are TGTGCCAGCAGTTACGCCTCGACAGGGGTTCGGTCAGATACGCAGTATTTT.

This clonotype was found many times. This chain links TRBV19 with TRBJ2-3; possibly TRBD1 for D (5 bases). In germline, CDR1 is LNHDA, CDR2 SQIVND (reference sequence). The CDR3 contains 13 residues. The V end lost 10 bases, the J end lost 4 bases, and 15 bases lay between the germline ends. CDR3 nucleotides: TGTGCCACGACCGGGCAGGGCGCAGATACGCAGTATTTT. Its protein product is CATTGQGADTQYF. Full variable domain (rest looked up from reference TRBV19 and TRBJ2-3): DGGITQSPKYLFRKEGQNVTLSCEQNLNHDAMYWYRQDPGQGLRLIYYSQIVNDFQKGDIAEGYSVSREKKESFPLTVTSAQKNPTAFYLCATTGQGADTQYFGPGTRLTVL.

This clonotype has more than one count but fewer than ten. The chain carries TRBV24-1 and TRBJ1-2, with D hard to call. CDR1 and CDR2 from the germline V gene are KGHDR and SFDVKD. The CDR3 totals 13 residues. Trimming left V 2 bases short and J 9 bases short, with 12 bases between. CDR3 nucleotides: TGTGCCACCAGTGATTCTGTGGATAAGAGCTACACCTTC. Encoded protein: CATSDSVDKSYTF.

The rearrangement joins TRBV18 to TRBJ1-1; D uncertain. The CDR3 is made up of 15 amino acids. V lost 3 bases and J 3 bases, leaving 14 bases between the germline ends. From germline, CDR1 is KGHSH and CDR2 LQKENI. Here the CDR3 reads CASSPVRVNYTEAFF. CDR3 in DNA: TGTGCCAGCTCACCGGTCAGAGTTAATTACACTGAAGCTTTCTTT.

Many counts were recorded for this clonotype. The rearrangement joins TRBV20-1 to TRBJ2-4; the D is unclear. V dropped 5 bases and J dropped 4 bases, with 9 bases sitting between them. CDR1 and CDR2 (germline): DFQATT, SNEGSKA (reference sequence). CDR3 length: 12 amino acids. The CDR3 region has the DNA TGCAGTGCTTCGTTCAGTAAAAACATTCAGTACTTC. Its translation is CSASFSKNIQYF.

This clonotype was picked up many times. This rearrangement joins TRBV10-3 to TRBJ2-5, with 8 bases that match TRBD2. The ends lost 4 bases at V and 0 bases at J; junction bases unmatched: 4. The CDR3 covers 15 residues. CDR1 ENHRY and CDR2 SYGVKD come from the germline V gene. CDR3 DNA sequence: TGTGCCATCAGTGGCGGGGGGAAGTACCAAGAGACCCAGTACTTC. This codes for CAISGGGKYQETQYF.

V gene TRBV6-1 combines with J gene TRBJ1-1, with TRBD1 as a possible D gene (6 bases). The V gene lost 0 bases and the J gene lost 1 base, with 9 bases spanning the gap. The CDR3 is 15 amino acids. Germline V gene lookup returns CDR1 MNHNS and CDR2 SASEGT. The CDR3 spells CASSEARGQNTEAFF. Here the CDR3 DNA reads TGTGCCAGCAGTGAAGCTAGGGGACAGAACACTGAAGCTTTCTTT.